This T cell receptor beta chain was found in a study of OX40 agonist ivuxolimab in advanced cancers. About the study as a whole: Ivuxolimab was a fully human IgG2 agonistic monoclonal antibody targeting the costimulatory receptor OX40 (CD134). Among the 50 to 55 dose-escalation patients, approximately 20 had hepatocellular carcinoma, about 15 melanoma, 9 renal cell carcinoma and 9 head and neck cancer. A male proportion of nearly 85% and a mean age of around 60 years, ranging from 23 to 79, were recorded for the dose-escalation cohort. The monotherapy dose-escalation portion (N ≈ 50 patients) of the phase I ivuxolimab trial is reported in the paper. The point of sequencing TCRbeta in the periphery was to test whether ivuxolimab changed TCR sequence diversity and drove clonal T-cell expansion. Intravenous ivuxolimab was administered to patients every 2 weeks at six dose levels: 0.01, 0.1, 0.3, 1.5, 3 and 10 mg/kg. Partial responses occurred in three dose-escalation patients, of whom one had hepatocellular carcinoma and two had cutaneous melanoma. Prior anti-PD-1, anti-PD-L1 or anti-CTLA-4 therapy was permitted, and checkpoint inhibitors had been received by around 39% of dose-escalation patients. General study outcomes and caveats: The antigen specificity of the clonally expanded peripheral T cells was not determined. Low levels of normalized T-cell clonal expansion were also seen in some nonresponding patients. At doses of 0.1 to 3.0 mg/kg, clonal expansion of both CD4+ and CD8+ blood T cells was observed from baseline to week 6. In the 0.1-3.0 mg/kg groups, partial responders were among the patients with the lowest normalized peripheral clonal expansion, particularly in CD8+ T cells. After ivuxolimab, expanded clones were on average more numerous among CD8+ T cells than among CD4+ T cells.

Genomic DNA was isolated from the sorted cells so that the TCRbeta CDR3 region could be sequenced. TCRbeta CDR3 regions were sequenced using the immunoSEQ Assay. Entries here come from immuneACCESS through TCRdb and include only in-frame sequences with V and J called. Some clones fail to appear in such tables; in the studies checked, an unresolved V gene covers under half of the shortfall, and the cause of the remainder is unknown. The sample table contains about 83,000 clones; only one count was recorded for 85% of them. In total, the top ten clones hold less than 0.75% of the sample. The trial excluded patients who had a history of autoimmune disease or were on systemic immunosuppression. In every dose cohort, peripheral blood was drawn for TCR sequencing at baseline, cycle 4 day 1, and cycle 7 day 1. Samples came from an open-label, multicenter, first-in-human phase I dose-escalation trial of ivuxolimab. Adults with locally advanced or metastatic head and neck squamous cell, hepatocellular, melanoma or renal cell carcinoma were enrolled in the trial. Before TCR sequencing, CD4+ and CD8+ T cells were separately sorted from peripheral blood.

CDR1 is given as MNHNY and CDR2 as SVGAGI, both from the germline V gene (reference sequence). Counted from cysteine to phenylalanine, this CDR3 has 15 amino acids. The entry retains the CDR3 DNA only, 45 bases that are in frame from base 1. The junction carries 14 bases between V and J, which are trimmed by 2 bases and 3 bases respectively. Turning to this clone: Which antigen it targets is not known. One base away there is no much larger clone; base qualities are not given.

The sample was CD4+ or CD8+ T cells sorted from blood, taken in a trial of the OX40 agonist ivuxolimab. Here the chain combines TRBV6-6 and TRBJ2-7; the D gene is possibly TRBD2, with 6 bases matching. This clonotype originated in an adult with an advanced solid tumor such as melanoma, head and neck, liver or kidney cancer. The CDR3 reads CASSYGGIPLYEQYF. Here is the DNA: TGTGCCAGCAGTTACGGGGGGATTCCCCTCTACGAGCAGTACTTC.